The source of this TCR beta chain is a study of blood T cell repertoires in COVID-19. On the study more broadly: Donors in the United States, Italy and Spain gave samples during acute or convalescent COVID-19.

This CDR3 is 15 amino acids long. The germline CDR1 and CDR2 sequences are SGHTA and FQGNSA. With V trimmed by 2 bases and J by 0 bases, 3 bases remained unmatched. Assay: immunoSEQ multiplex PCR; the TCRdb copy retains only in-frame clones and omits some. Here the sample spans 200,000 to 250,000 clones, 90% being singletons. The sequenced sample consisted of PBMCs or T cells enriched from blood (not recorded which). This TCR came from a man aged 30-40 years who had been exposed to COVID-19. The V and J genes are TRBV7-2 and TRBJ2-7; 8 positions match TRBD2. CDR3: CASSLSGGRSYEQYF. CDR3 sequence (DNA): TGTGCCAGCAGCTTATCGGGGGGGCGCTCCTACGAGCAGTACTTC.